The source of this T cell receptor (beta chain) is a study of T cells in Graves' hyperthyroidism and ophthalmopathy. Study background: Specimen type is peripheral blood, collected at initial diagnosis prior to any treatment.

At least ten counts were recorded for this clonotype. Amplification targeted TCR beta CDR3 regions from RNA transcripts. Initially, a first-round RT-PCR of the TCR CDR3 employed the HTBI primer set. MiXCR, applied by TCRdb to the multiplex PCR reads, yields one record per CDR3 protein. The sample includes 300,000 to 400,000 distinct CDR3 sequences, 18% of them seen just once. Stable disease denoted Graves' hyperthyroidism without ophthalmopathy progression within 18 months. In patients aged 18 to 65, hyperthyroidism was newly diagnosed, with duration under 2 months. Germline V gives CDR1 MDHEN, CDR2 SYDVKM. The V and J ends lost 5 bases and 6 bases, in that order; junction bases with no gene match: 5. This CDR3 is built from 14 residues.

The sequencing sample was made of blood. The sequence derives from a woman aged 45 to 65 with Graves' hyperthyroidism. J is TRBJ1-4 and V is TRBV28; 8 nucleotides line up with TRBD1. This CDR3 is CASSLGGQDEKLFF. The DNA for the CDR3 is TGTGCCAGCAGTCTGGGGGGACAGGATGAAAAACTGTTTTTT.